The TCR beta chain described here comes from a study of T cell responses to AZD1222 COVID-19 vaccine. General study findings and limits: Vaccine-related CD4 TCRs covered spike, predominating at 160-218 and 743-854. Among spike-specific TCRs, nearly half reportedly target unmutated variant regions.

The CDR3 is made up of 15 amino acids. V lost 5 bases and J lost 0, with 12 bases in between. Germline V gene lookup returns CDR1 SEHNR and CDR2 FQNEAQ (reference sequence). Using immunoSEQ multiplex PCR, the repertoire was profiled, and TCRdb retains in-frame clones only, with some absent. The data contain some 150,000 clones, approximately 90% of them singletons. In its sample, this clone was seen a few times. Its matching antigen is unknown. The chain uses TRBV7-9 and TRBJ2-3; TRBD1 is a possible D gene (5 bases). The starting material was peripheral blood, obtained 28 days after the second AZD1222 dose. This clonotype originated in an adult who received the AZD1222 COVID-19 vaccine. The CDR3: CASSPQGISTDTQYF. The CDR3 nucleotides are TGTGCCAGCAGCCCTCAGGGAATAAGCACAGATACGCAGTATTTT.